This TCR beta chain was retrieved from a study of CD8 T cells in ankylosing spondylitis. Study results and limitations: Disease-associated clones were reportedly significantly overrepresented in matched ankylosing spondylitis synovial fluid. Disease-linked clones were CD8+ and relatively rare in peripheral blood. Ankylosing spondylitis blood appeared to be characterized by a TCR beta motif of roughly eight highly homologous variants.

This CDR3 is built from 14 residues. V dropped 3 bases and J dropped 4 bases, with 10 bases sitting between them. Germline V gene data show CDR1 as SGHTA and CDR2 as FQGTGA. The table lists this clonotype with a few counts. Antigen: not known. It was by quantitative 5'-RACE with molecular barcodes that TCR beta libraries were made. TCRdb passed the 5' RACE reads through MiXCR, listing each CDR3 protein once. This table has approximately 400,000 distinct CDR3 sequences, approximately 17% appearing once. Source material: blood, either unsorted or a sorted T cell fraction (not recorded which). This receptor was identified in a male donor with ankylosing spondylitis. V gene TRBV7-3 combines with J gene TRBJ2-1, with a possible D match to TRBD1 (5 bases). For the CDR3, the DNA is TGTGCCAGCAGCTTTACCCCAGGGTACAATGAGCAGTTCTTC. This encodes CASSFTPGYNEQFF.